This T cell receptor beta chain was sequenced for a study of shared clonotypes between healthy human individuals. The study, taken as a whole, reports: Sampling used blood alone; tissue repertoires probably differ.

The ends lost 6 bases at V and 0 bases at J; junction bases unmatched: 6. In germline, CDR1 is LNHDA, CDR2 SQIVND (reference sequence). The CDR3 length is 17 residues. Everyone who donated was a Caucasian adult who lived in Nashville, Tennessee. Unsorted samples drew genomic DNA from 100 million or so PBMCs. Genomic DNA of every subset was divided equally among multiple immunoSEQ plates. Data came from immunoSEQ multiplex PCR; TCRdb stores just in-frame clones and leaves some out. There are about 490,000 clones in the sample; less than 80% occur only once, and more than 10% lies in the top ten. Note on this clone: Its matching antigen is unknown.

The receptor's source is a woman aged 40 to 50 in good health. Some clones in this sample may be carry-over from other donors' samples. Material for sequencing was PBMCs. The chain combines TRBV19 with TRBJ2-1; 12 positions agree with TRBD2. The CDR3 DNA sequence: TGTGCCAGTAGCACTAGCGGGAGGACAAGCTCCTACAATGAGCAGTTCTTC. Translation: CASSTSGRTSSYNEQFF. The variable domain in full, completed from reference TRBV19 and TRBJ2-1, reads DGGITQSPKYLFRKEGQNVTLSCEQNLNHDAMYWYRQDPGQGLRLIYYSQIVNDFQKGDIAEGYSVSREKKESFPLTVTSAQKNPTAFYLCASSTSGRTSSYNEQFFGPGTRLTVL.